Listed here are 4 T cell receptor beta chains from one sample, sequenced in a study of glioma-infiltrating T cells after dendritic cell vaccination. Assay used: immunoSEQ multiplex PCR; TCRdb lists only in-frame clones, some missing. This table holds fewer than 100,000 clones, around 84% found once. The sequenced sample was blood, obtained before dendritic cell vaccination. These receptors were obtained from a human donor with glioblastoma.

The rearrangement links TRBV19 to TRBJ1-2; D remains unclear. The CDR3 runs 12 residues. Germline V gene data show CDR1 as LNHDA and CDR2 as SQIVND (reference sequence). Trimming took off 3 bases at V and 5 bases at J, with 7 bases between the two ends. The CDR3 DNA reads TGTGCCAGTAGTATGTCCGGGTATGGCTACACCTTC. It yields the protein CASSMSGYGYTF.

The chain is built from TRBV19 and TRBJ2-2; D might be TRBD2 (5 bases). The CDR3 has 15 amino acids. Germline CDR1 and CDR2: LNHDA and SQIVND (reference sequence). V was pared by 7 bases and J by 4 bases, with 16 bases between. The DNA for the CDR3 is TGTGCCAGTATAGACGGGATTTACGGCACCGGGGAGCTGTTTTTT. Its protein product is CASIDGIYGTGELFF.

The chain recombines TRBV2 with TRBJ2-6, with TRBD1 as a possible D gene (5 bases). Per germline, CDR1 SNHLY and CDR2 FYNNEI. The V and J ends lost 4 bases and 0 bases respectively, with 10 bases between them. The CDR3 is 16 amino acids. This chain's CDR3 is CASSAGSRSGANVLTF. In DNA, the CDR3 is TGTGCCAGCAGTGCAGGGTCGCGCTCTGGGGCCAACGTCCTGACTTTC.

This rearrangement joins TRBV18 to TRBJ2-5; D may be TRBD2 (6 bases). The ends were cut back, 3 bases at V and 2 bases at J, with 13 bases in the middle. Germline CDR1 reads KGHSH; CDR2 reads LQKENI. The length of the CDR3 is 15 residues. The CDR3 DNA follows: TGTGCCAGCTCACCGGGAGGAAGTCCTCAAGAGACCCAGTACTTC. Translation gives CASSPGGSPQETQYF.